This record looks at one T cell receptor (beta chain) sequence and its context. Its antigen is unknown. CDR3 length: 14 amino acids. Germline loops: CDR1 LNHDA, CDR2 SQIVND (reference sequence). With 3 bases clipped from V and 6 bases from J, the junction kept 5 bases outside the gene matches. The data stem from a study of T cell responses to AZD1222 COVID-19 vaccine. The overall study: It was second doses at about 4 or about 12 weeks that were pooled. Study-wide results and limits: Spike-specific TCR breadth and depth both grew after two AZD1222 doses. Most donors were white British, females outnumbered males, and clonal diversity was possibly underestimated.

Method: immunoSEQ multiplex PCR; TCRdb's copy keeps in-frame clones and lacks some. The sample comprises around 200,000 clones, 70% to 90% of which are singletons, and approximately 0.49% rests with the top ten. The chain is built from TRBV19 and TRBJ2-1, with 7 nucleotides matching TRBD1. The starting material was peripheral blood, obtained on day 0 of AZD1222 vaccination. This receptor was identified in an adult in good health. CDR3 residues: CASSIGTVANEQFF. CDR3 DNA sequence: TGTGCCAGTAGTATCGGGACAGTCGCCAATGAGCAGTTCTTC.